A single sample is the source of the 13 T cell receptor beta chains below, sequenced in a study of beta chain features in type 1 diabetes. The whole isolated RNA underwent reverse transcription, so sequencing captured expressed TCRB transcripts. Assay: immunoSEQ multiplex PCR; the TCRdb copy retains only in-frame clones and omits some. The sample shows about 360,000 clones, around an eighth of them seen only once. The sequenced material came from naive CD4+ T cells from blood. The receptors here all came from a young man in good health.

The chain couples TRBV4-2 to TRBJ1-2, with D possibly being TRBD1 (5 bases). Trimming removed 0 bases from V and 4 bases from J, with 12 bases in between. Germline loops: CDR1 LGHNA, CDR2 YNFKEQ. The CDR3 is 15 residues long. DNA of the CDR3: TGTGCCAGCAGCCAAGATTCGACAGTCCGCTATGGCTACACCTTC. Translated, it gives CASSQDSTVRYGYTF.

The CDR3 nucleotides read TGCGCCAGCAGCCAAGACAGGGGCAATCAGCCCCAGCATTTT. This codes for CASSQDRGNQPQHF. This sequence joins TRBV4-1 and TRBJ1-5, with D perhaps matching TRBD1 (5 bases). Deletions cut 0 bases from V and 2 bases from J, with 5 bases between. CDR1 and CDR2 (germline): MGHRA, YSYEKL. The CDR3 sequence is 14 residues long.

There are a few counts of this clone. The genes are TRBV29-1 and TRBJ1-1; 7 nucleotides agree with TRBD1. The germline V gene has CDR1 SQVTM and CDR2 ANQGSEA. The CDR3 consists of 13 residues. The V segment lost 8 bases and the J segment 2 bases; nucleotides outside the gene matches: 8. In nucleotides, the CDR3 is TGCAGCACCCGGGACAGTGGAAACACTGAAGCTTTCTTT. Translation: CSTRDSGNTEAFF. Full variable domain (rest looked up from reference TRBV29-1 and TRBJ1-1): SAVISQKPSRDICQRGTSLTIQCQVDSQVTMMFWYRQQPGQSLTLIATANQGSEATYESGFVIDKFPISRPNLTFSTLTVSNMSPEDSSIYLCSTRDSGNTEAFFGQGTRLTVV.

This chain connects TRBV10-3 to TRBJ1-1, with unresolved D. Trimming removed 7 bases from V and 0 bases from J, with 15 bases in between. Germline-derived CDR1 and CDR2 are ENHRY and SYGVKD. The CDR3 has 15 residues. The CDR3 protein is CAIKSQMLLNTEAFF. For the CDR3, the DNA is TGTGCCATCAAGTCCCAGATGCTGTTGAACACTGAAGCTTTCTTT.

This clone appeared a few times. CDR3 DNA sequence: TGTGCCTGGAGTTTCGGCAGGGGAGTGGGGAACACTGAAGCTTTCTTT. Translated, it gives CAWSFGRGVGNTEAFF. The chain joins TRBV30 to TRBJ1-1; D possibly corresponds to TRBD1 (6 bases). The CDR3 has 16 amino acids. The germline CDR1 and CDR2 sequences are GTSNPN and SVGIG (reference sequence). V lost 2 bases to trimming and J lost 1 base, with 17 bases between them.

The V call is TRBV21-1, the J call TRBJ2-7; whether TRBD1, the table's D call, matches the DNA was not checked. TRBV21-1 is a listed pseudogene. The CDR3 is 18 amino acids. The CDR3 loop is CASSLPKLTDPHSYEQYF. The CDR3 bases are TGTGCCAGCAGCTTACCAAAACTCACAGATCCACACTCCTACGAGCAGTACTTC.

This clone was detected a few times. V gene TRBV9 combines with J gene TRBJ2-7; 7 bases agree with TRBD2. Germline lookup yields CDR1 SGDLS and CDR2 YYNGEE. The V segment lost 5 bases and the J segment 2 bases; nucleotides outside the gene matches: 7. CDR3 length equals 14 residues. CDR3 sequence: CASSREGGTYEQYF. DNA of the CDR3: TGTGCCAGCAGTAGAGAGGGAGGGACCTACGAGCAGTACTTC. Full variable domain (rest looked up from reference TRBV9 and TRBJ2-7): DSGVTQTPKHLITATGQRVTLRCSPRSGDLSVYWYQQSLDQGLQFLIQYYNGEERAKGNILERFSAQQFPDLHSELNLSSLELGDSALYFCASSREGGTYEQYFGPGTRLTVT.

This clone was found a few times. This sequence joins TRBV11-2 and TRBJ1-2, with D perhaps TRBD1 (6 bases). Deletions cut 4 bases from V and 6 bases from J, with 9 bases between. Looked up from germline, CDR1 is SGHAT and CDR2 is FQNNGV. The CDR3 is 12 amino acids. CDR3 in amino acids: CASSSTGNGYTF. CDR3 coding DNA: TGTGCCAGCAGCTCCACAGGGAATGGCTACACCTTC.

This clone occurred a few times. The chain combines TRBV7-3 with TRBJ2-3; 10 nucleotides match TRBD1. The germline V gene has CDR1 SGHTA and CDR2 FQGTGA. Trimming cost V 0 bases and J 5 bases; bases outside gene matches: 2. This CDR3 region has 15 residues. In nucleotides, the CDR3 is TGTGCCAGCAGCTTAACCCGGACAGGGGGAGATACGCAGTATTTT. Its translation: CASSLTRTGGDTQYF.

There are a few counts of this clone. The CDR3 bases are TGCGCCAGCAGGCAGGCTGTCCTAGCGGGGGATCGCGATACGCAGTATTTT. It translates to CASRQAVLAGDRDTQYF. V usage is TRBV5-1 and J usage is TRBJ2-3; 10 nucleotides align to TRBD2. Germline CDR1 and CDR2: SGHRS and YFSETQ. V shed 5 bases, J shed 6 bases, and the junction held 15 bases outside the gene matches. The CDR3 contains 17 residues.

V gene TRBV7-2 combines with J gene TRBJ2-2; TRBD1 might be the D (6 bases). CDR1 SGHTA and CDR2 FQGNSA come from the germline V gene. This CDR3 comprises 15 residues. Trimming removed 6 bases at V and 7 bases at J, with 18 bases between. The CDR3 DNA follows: TGTGCCAGCAGTCAAAACCCAGGGGCAATCGGGGAGCTGTTTTTT. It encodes CASSQNPGAIGELFF.

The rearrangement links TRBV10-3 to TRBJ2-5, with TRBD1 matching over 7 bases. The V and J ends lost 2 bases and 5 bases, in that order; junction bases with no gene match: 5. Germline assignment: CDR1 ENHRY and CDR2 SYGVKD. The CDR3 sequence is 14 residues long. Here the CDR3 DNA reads TGTGCCATCAGTGAGAGACAGGGTCGGGAGACCCAGTACTTC. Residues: CAISERQGRETQYF.

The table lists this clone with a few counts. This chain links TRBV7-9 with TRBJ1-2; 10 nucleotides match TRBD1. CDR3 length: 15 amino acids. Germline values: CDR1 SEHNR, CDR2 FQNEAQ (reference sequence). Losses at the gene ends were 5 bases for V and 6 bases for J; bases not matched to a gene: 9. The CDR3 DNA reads TGTGCCAGCAGCCACCCGGGACAGGGGATCGATGGCTACACCTTC. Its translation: CASSHPGQGIDGYTF.